This TCR beta chain was captured in a study of cytotoxic CD8 clonotypes in ibrutinib-treated CLL (dated by TCRdb to the early 2020s). With respect to the entire study: The cohort had about a dozen relapsed/refractory and around 14 treatment-naive patients; 17 to 18 were IGHV unmutated. Longitudinal samples were obtainable from 26 of the 86 participants in the trial. On average, each sample had 255,043 productive templates and around 100,000 productive rearrangements. The response samples were drawn at a median of roughly eleven months into treatment, with a range of about 6 to 36 months. Partial responses were observed in roughly 24 patients and complete responses in 2; after a median follow-up of roughly 62 months, remission was maintained in around 14 patients and progression was observed in roughly 12. Cryopreserved peripheral blood mononuclear cells were obtained prior to treatment, at the time of response, and at either disease progression or sustained remission. Every remission and progressive disease sample was obtained while ibrutinib was still being received by the patients.

Overall study outcomes, separate from this receptor: Baseline clonality was found to be higher than that of age-matched healthy donors and was strongly correlated with circulating CD8+ T-cell counts. At ibrutinib response clonality went up, during sustained remission it held steady, and at progression it dropped back toward baseline. Public clonotypes were rare and either contracted or stayed stable during treatment, and the rise in clonality at ibrutinib response reflected the expansion of private clonotypes. Sustained-remission and progressing patients did not have matched sampling times, and lymph node repertoires were not examined.

Regarding this clone: Its antigen has not been determined. Nothing much larger sits one base from this clone, and base qualities are not available.

Based on the germline V gene, the CDR1 and CDR2 sequences are LGHNA and YSLEER. V drops 0 bases and J drops 0 bases, leaving 6 bases in between. The CDR3 has 16 amino acids, counting the end cysteine and phenylalanine. Only the CDR3 DNA is retained, 48 bases long and in frame from the first base. Each clonotype received, on average, 10x coverage in deep resolution sequencing performed on a MiSeq, where the target depth lay between 1 in 1 million and 1 in 200,000 T cells. TCR beta libraries were generated with the immunoSEQ hsTCRB Kit. Per the original workflow: Data were analyzed with ImmunoSEQ Data Assistant and ImmunoSEQ Analyzer, with V, D and J genes assigned per IMGT definitions. Clonality, which ranges from 0 to 1, was calculated as one minus the normalized Shannon entropy of productive rearrangement frequencies. Only overrepresented clonotypes making up at least 0.05% of the repertoire of each patient were included in the public clonotype analysis. Some twelve age-matched healthy donor repertoires from immuneACCESS were used as controls for clonality. TCRdb retrieved this table from immuneACCESS and kept in-frame rearrangements only. Not all clones are present; in checked studies, unresolved V genes account for under half, and no reason is known for the remainder. V and J calls and clone size are as listed in that table; D and trimming were resolved from the DNA. In this sample the table shows 250,000 to 350,000 clones, approximately 79% of which occur a single time. The ten largest clones add up to roughly 5% of the sample.

The sample's time point label, in plain terms: progressive disease on ibrutinib. Roughly 2.2 micrograms of genomic DNA were extracted from cryopreserved PBMCs for TCR beta library preparation. Longitudinal blood samples from CLL patients on ibrutinib monotherapy underwent high-throughput TCR beta sequencing. The patients were enrolled in a single-center, open-label phase 2 trial of ibrutinib monotherapy. Sample: PBMCs, taken at disease progression, from a patient treated with ibrutinib. The clonotype was recovered from a human donor with chronic lymphocytic leukemia. The V and J segments used are TRBV4-3 and TRBJ2-6; a confident D gene designation cannot be given. The sequenced DNA: TGCGCCAGCAGCCAAGACCCAGCCTCTGGGGCCAACGTCCTGACTTTC. It translates to CASSQDPASGANVLTF.